What follows are 14 T cell receptor beta chains derived from one specimen sequenced in a study of shared clonotypes between healthy human individuals. Method: immunoSEQ multiplex PCR; TCRdb's copy keeps in-frame clones and lacks some. The repertoire holds about 460,000 clones, with about 74% as singletons. The sample was PBMCs. The receptors shown here come from a woman aged 40 to 55 in good health. Some clones in this sample may be carry-over from other donors' samples.

A few counts support this clone. This sequence joins TRBV5-1 and TRBJ2-1, with 7 positions matching TRBD1. In germline, CDR1 is SGHRS, CDR2 YFSETQ. V lost 3 bases to trimming and J lost 4 bases; unmatched junction nucleotides: 10. This CDR3 contains 16 residues. The CDR3: CASSSTGQLRYNEQFF. CDR3 sequence (DNA): TGCGCCAGCAGCTCTACGGGACAGCTGAGATACAATGAGCAGTTCTTC.

Remarks on this clone: Mismatch with germline at one junction end may stem from a read error. The V gene is TRBV30, the J gene TRBJ2-7; 9 bases match TRBD2. CDR1 and CDR2 (germline): GTSNPN, SVGIG (reference sequence). This CDR3 is 15 amino acids long. CDR3 nucleotide sequence: TGTGCCTGGGGTGTACGGCGGGAGGGCTTCTACGAGCAATACTTC. This gives the protein CAWGVRREGFYEQYF.

This chain joins TRBV7-3 and TRBJ2-3, with D hard to call. The CDR3 consists of 14 residues. Germline V gene sequence: CDR1 SGHTA, CDR2 FQGTGA. The germline V and J ends were trimmed by 1 base and 6 bases, with 11 bases remaining between them. The CDR3 DNA reads as TGTGCCAGCAGCTTAAACCCGGAGTTGGATACGCAGTATTTT. Its protein product is CASSLNPELDTQYF.

The rearrangement links TRBV7-9 to TRBJ2-5, with 11 bases that match TRBD1. Trimming cost V 5 bases and J 1 base; bases outside gene matches: 9. The CDR3 is made up of 17 amino acids. Germline V gene lookup returns CDR1 SEHNR and CDR2 FQNEAQ (reference sequence). Here the CDR3 DNA reads TGTGCCAGCAGCCCACGGACAGGGGGCACCCCCCAAGAGACCCAGTACTTC. Encoded protein: CASSPRTGGTPQETQYF.

Note on this clone: It may be a read error: a sequence one base away is much more abundant. V is TRBV30 and J is TRBJ2-3; D uncertain. CDR3 length equals 12 residues. Germline V CDR1 and CDR2: GTSNPN, SVGIG (reference sequence). The CDR3 sequence is CAWSGVTDTRYF. Written as DNA, the CDR3 is TGTGCCTGGAGTGGGGTCACAGATACGCGGTATTTT. The full variable domain, completed using reference TRBV30 and TRBJ2-3, is SQTIHQWPATLVQPVGSPLSLECTVEGTSNPNLYWYRQAAGRGLQLLFYSVGIGQISSEVPQNLSASRPQDRQFILSSKKLLLSDSGFYLCAWSGVTDTRYFGPGTRLTVL.

This clone came up a few times. A read error is likely here: a far larger clone is one base away. This chain connects TRBV29-1 to TRBJ1-1; the D is unclear. Germline values: CDR1 SQVTM, CDR2 ANQGSEA. The CDR3 totals 11 residues. This CDR3 is CSAERVTDAFF. For the CDR3, the DNA is TGCAGCGCTGAAAGGGTAACTGATGCTTTCTTT.

The chain couples TRBV10-3 to TRBJ2-2; no reliable D call. Germline V gene data show CDR1 as ENHRY and CDR2 as SYGVKD. The CDR3 sequence is 13 residues long. The V gene lost 5 bases and the J gene lost 3 bases, with 7 bases spanning the gap. Written as DNA, the CDR3 is TGTGCCATCAGTTACAGAGACACCGGGGAGCTGTTTTTT. It is translated as CAISYRDTGELFF.

The table lists this clone with a few counts. This rearrangement joins TRBV27 to TRBJ2-5; a possible D gene is TRBD2 (6 bases). V lost 2 bases, J lost 5 bases, and 12 bases lay in between. Germline-derived CDR1 and CDR2 are MNHEY and SMNVEV (reference sequence). The CDR3 consists of 14 residues. In nucleotides, the CDR3 is TGTGCCAGCAGTTTAAGAGTAGCGGCCGAGACCCAGTACTTC. Amino acids: CASSLRVAAETQYF.

The V call is TRBV6-5, the J call TRBJ2-7; D is perhaps TRBD2 (5 bases). V was clipped by 5 bases and J by 8 bases, with 13 bases between them. The V gene's germline CDR1 is MNHEY and CDR2 SVGAGI. This CDR3 is built from 12 residues. The CDR3 reads CASSKPGVKQYF. The CDR3 coding sequence is TGTGCCAGCAGTAAACCCGGGGTGAAGCAGTACTTC.

V gene TRBV4-1 combines with J gene TRBJ2-7; D is unclear. Per germline, CDR1 MGHRA and CDR2 YSYEKL. V gave up 1 base and J gave up 2 bases, with 15 bases separating them. The CDR3 is 16 amino acids. Here the CDR3 DNA reads TGCGCCAGCAGCCAAGTCGGGCCCTTTGTTGCCTACGAGCAGTACTTC. It codes for CASSQVGPFVAYEQYF.

This clone appeared once. V gene TRBV5-8 combines with J gene TRBJ2-5; the match to TRBD2 covers 10 bases. Germline V gene data show CDR1 as SGHTS and CDR2 as YDEGEE. CDR3 length: 15 residues. Trimming at V came to 2 bases and at J to 5 bases, leaving 6 bases not matched to a gene. The CDR3 coding sequence is TGTGCCAGCAGCTTTAGGCTAGCGGGAGTGGAGACCCAGTACTTC. This sequence encodes CASSFRLAGVETQYF. Combining the CDR3 with reference TRBV5-8 and TRBJ2-5 gives the whole variable domain EAGVTQSPTHLIKTRGQQATLRCSPISGHTSVYWYQQALGLGLQFLLWYDEGEERNRGNFPPRFSGRQFPNYSSELNVNALELEDSALYLCASSFRLAGVETQYFGPGTRLLVL.

The genes are TRBV19 and TRBJ1-2, with D uncertain. Trimming removed 3 bases at V and 5 bases at J, with 4 bases between. This CDR3 is built from 11 residues. Germline lookup yields CDR1 LNHDA and CDR2 SQIVND (reference sequence). The CDR3 bases are TGTGCCAGTAGTATCGCATATGGCTACACCTTC. This translates into CASSIAYGYTF.

The sample holds many counts of this clone. The chain couples TRBV19 to TRBJ2-7; 13 positions agree with TRBD2. The CDR3 covers 15 residues. Trimming took 4 bases from V and 9 from J; bases not matched to a gene: 9. The germline gives CDR1 LNHDA, CDR2 SQIVND (reference sequence). The CDR3 DNA reads TGTGCCAGTAGTACGGGACTAGCGGGGTCCATGGGGCAGTACTTC. Its protein product is CASSTGLAGSMGQYF.

V is TRBV30 and J is TRBJ2-2, with a weak D call TRBD1 (5 bases). From germline, CDR1 is GTSNPN and CDR2 SVGIG (reference sequence). The germline V and J ends were trimmed by 5 bases and 5 bases, with 12 bases remaining between them. This CDR3 has 13 residues. CDR3 amino acids: CAWAGMRTGELFF. The CDR3 coding sequence is TGTGCCTGGGCAGGGATGAGGACCGGGGAGCTGTTTTTT.